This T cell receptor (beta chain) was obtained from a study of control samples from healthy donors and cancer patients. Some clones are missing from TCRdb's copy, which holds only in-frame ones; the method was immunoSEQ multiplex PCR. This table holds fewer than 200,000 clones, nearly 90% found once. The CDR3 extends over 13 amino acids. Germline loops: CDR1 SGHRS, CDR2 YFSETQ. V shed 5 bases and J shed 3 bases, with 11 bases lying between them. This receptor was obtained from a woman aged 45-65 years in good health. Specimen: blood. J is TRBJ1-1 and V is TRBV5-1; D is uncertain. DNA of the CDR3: TGCGCCAGCAGTTCCTTTGGGGACACTGAAGCTTTCTTT. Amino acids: CASSSFGDTEAFF.